The rows below give T cell receptor beta chains drawn from one sample of a study of T-cell reconstitution after alpha-beta-depleted transplantation in children. MiXCR was run by TCRdb on the PCR reads, yielding one entry per CDR3 protein. Here the sample spans 900,000 or so distinct CDR3 sequences, about 16% being singletons. Sequenced material: PBMCs, mostly from graft donor cells, taken 360 days after TCRalphabeta/CD19-depleted stem cell transplant. Receptor source: a male patient aged 10 to 17 who had a stem cell transplant for acute lymphoblastic leukemia, so the T cells may come from the graft donor. Both conserved end residues are part of each CDR3. A D gene is named only where the DNA matches it firmly. Not every row has a clone size; where given, it reads once, few, many or a size class.

>TRBJ2-7|TRBV29-1|few|.
TGCAGCGTTGTGGACCGGGAAGGAGGCTACGAGCAGTACTTC
CSVVDREGGYEQYF
>TRBJ2-3|TRBV7-7|few|TRBD2
TGTGCCAGCAGCCTTACTAGCGGGAGTATCTCGCAGTATTTT
CASSLTSGSISQYF
>TRBJ2-1|TRBV27|.|.
TGTGCCAGCAGTTTAGATCAGTCCGAGCAGTTCTTC
CASSLDQSEQFF
>TRBJ2-7|TRBV7-9|.|TRBD1
TGTGCCAGCAGCTTACCTAGCTGGACAGGTCCCTCCTACGAGCAGTACTTC
CASSLPSWTGPSYEQYF
>TRBJ2-6|TRBV20-1|.|.
TGCAGTGCTAGATCCGAGGGGCCCGAGGGCGTCCTGACTTTC
CSARSEGPEGVLTF
>TRBJ1-5|TRBV25-1|few|TRBD1
TGTGCCAGCACCGCACCCGGGACAGGACGTGGGACGCAGCCCCAGCATTTT
CASTAPGTGRGTQPQHF
>TRBJ2-7|TRBV7-6|.|.
TGTGCCAGCAGCTTAGGATCCGACAATCGGGGCAAGCAGTACTTC
CASSLGSDNRGKQYF
>TRBJ2-7|TRBV13|.|.
TGTGCCAGCCTCGGTGGGGGCCGGAGGGAGCAGTACTTC
CASLGGGRREQYF
>TRBJ1-1|TRBV29-1|few|TRBD1
TGCAGCTCAAACAGGGGGCAGGGCACTGAAGCTTTCTTT
CSSNRGQGTEAFF
>TRBJ2-3|TRBV7-2|.|.
TGTGCCAGCAGCTTAGAAGGCGGGGTTTTAAACACGCAGTATTTT
CASSLEGGVLNTQYF
>TRBJ2-4|TRBV5-7|.|.
TGTGCCAGCGGCCCCGGGCTAGCGTGGGCCAAAAACATTCAGTACTTC
CASGPGLAWAKNIQYF
>TRBJ1-5|TRBV20-1|few|TRBD1
TGCAGTGCTTCAGGGGGAACCCAGCATTTT
CSASGGTQHF
>TRBJ2-4|TRBV7-9|.|TRBD2
TGTGCCAGCAGCTTCGGACTAGCGGGAGGATCCAAAAACATTCAGTACTTC
CASSFGLAGGSKNIQYF
>TRBJ2-3|TRBV19|.|.
TGTGCCAGTACGTGGTCGTTCGGTGCAGATACGCAGTATTTT
CASTWSFGADTQYF
>TRBJ2-1|TRBV4-1|few|TRBD2
TGCGCCAGCAGCTCCCGACTAGCGGCCGAGGTTGGTTCATCAAATGAGCAGTTCTTC
CASSSRLAAEVGSSNEQFF
>TRBJ2-1|TRBV12-3/TRBV12-4|.|.
TGTGCCAGCAGCCGACAGGGGATAGCGGGGGAGCAGTTCTTC
CASSRQGIAGEQFF
>TRBJ2-1|TRBV11-3|.|TRBD1
TGTGCCAGCAGCTCTATAACGGGACAGGGTTACAATGAGCAGTTCTTC
CASSSITGQGYNEQFF
>TRBJ2-7|TRBV4-1|few|.
TGCGCCAGCAGCCAGCTAGACTTAATCCTCGAGCAGTACTTC
CASSQLDLILEQYF
>TRBJ2-1|TRBV7-6|.|TRBD2
TGTGCCAGCAGCCGGACTAGCGGGATTGGTGCCTACAATGAGCAGTTCTTC
CASSRTSGIGAYNEQFF
>TRBJ1-2|TRBV20-1|.|TRBD1
TGCAGTGCTAGTCTCCAGGGGGCGGTCGGCTACACCTTC
CSASLQGAVGYTF
>TRBJ2-1|TRBV7-6|many|TRBD1
TGTGCCAGCAGCTTAGAACAGGGGTGGACAGAGCAGTTCTTC
CASSLEQGWTEQFF
>TRBJ1-5|TRBV5-1|.|.
TGCGCCAGCAGCTTGGTTGGGGGAAGGGGTCAGCCCCAGCATTTT
CASSLVGGRGQPQHF
>TRBJ1-2|TRBV12-3/TRBV12-4|.|.
TGTGCCAGCAGTCCCCAGGGTTTCAAAGGCTACACCTTC
CASSPQGFKGYTF
>TRBJ2-5|TRBV6-2/TRBV6-3|once|.
TGTGCCAGCACCGAGCGAGGCGGGCAAGAGACCCAGTACTTC
CASTERGGQETQYF
>TRBJ2-1|TRBV11-2|.|.
TGTGCCAGCAGAGAAGATCTCTATGAGCAGTTCTTC
CASREDLYEQFF
>TRBJ2-5|TRBV5-1|few|.
TGCGCCAGCAGCAGCACAGGTGCAAGGGATGGGACCCAGTACTTC
CASSSTGARDGTQYF
>TRBJ2-1|TRBV2|.|TRBD1
TGTGCCAGCAGGGAGAGGGACAGGGGAGGAAATGAGCAGTTCTTC
CASRERDRGGNEQFF
>TRBJ2-1|TRBV29-1|few|.
TGCAGCCTATTTTACAATGAGCAGTTCTTC
CSLFYNEQFF
>TRBJ2-3|TRBV7-9|few|TRBD1
TGTGCCAGCAGCTTGATGGACAGGGGGATGGATACGCAGTATTTT
CASSLMDRGMDTQYF
>TRBJ2-1|TRBV19|few|.
TGTGCCAGTAATCAGGGTAGCTCCTACAATGAGCAGTTCTTC
CASNQGSSYNEQFF
>TRBJ2-1|TRBV6-1|few|TRBD2
TGTGCCACGTATCCCGGGGGGAGAGTCTACAATGAGCAGTTCTTC
CATYPGGRVYNEQFF
>TRBJ2-3|TRBV11-2|.|.
TGTGCCAGCAGCCCTATTGGGTGGGACCCCTCTAGCACAGATACGCAGTATTTT
CASSPIGWDPSSTDTQYF
>TRBJ2-3|TRBV21-1|once|.
TGTGCCAGCAGCAAAGACGCAGGGCCATACACAGATAGGCAGTATTTT
CASSKDAGPYTDRQYF
>TRBJ1-5|TRBV7-8|.|.
TGTGCCAGCAGCTTAGTAAGGGGTCGACAGCCCCAGCATTTT
CASSLVRGRQPQHF
>TRBJ2-1|TRBV27|.|TRBD2
TGTGCCAGCACCGGATCGACTAGCGGGTACTACAATGAGCAGTTCTTC
CASTGSTSGYYNEQFF
>TRBJ2-1|TRBV12-3/TRBV12-4|many|.
TGTGCCAGCAGTCTGGGGGACCGCACCATCGTTGTGCAGTTCTTC
CASSLGDRTIVVQFF